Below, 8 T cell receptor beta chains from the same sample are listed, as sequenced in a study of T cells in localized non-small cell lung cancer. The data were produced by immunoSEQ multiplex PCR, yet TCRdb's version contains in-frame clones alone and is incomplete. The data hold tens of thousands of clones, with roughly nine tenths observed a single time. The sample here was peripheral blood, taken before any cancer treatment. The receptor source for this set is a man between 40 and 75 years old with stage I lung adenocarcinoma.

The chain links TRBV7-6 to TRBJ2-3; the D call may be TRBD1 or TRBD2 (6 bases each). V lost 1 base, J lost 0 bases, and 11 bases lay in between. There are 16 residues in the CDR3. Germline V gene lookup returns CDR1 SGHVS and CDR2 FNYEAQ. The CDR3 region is CASSLVGGRSTDTQYF. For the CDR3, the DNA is TGTGCCAGCAGCTTAGTTGGGGGGCGGAGCACAGATACGCAGTATTTT.

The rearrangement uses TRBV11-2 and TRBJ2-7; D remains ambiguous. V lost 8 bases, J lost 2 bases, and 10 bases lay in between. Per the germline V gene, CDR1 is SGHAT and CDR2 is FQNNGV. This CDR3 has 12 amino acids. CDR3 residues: CASSRQTYEQYF. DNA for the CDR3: TGTGCCAGCTCGCGGCAAACCTACGAGCAGTACTTC.

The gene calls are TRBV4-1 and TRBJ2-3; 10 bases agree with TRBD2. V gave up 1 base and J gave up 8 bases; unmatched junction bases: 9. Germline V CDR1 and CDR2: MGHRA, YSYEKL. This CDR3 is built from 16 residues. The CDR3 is CASSQAGSSGSGTQYF. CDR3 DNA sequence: TGCGCCAGCAGCCAAGCCGGGTCTAGCGGGAGTGGTACGCAGTATTTT.

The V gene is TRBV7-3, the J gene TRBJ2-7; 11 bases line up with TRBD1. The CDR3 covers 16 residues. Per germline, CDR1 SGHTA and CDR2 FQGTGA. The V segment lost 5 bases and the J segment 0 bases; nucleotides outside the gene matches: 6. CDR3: CASSITGTGGSYEQYF. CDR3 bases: TGTGCCAGCAGCATTACCGGGACAGGGGGCTCCTACGAGCAGTACTTC. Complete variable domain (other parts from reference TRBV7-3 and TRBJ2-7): GAGVSQTPSNKVTEKGKYVELRCDPISGHTALYWYRQSLGQGPEFLIYFQGTGAADDSGLPNDRFFAVRPEGSVSTLKIQRTERGDSAVYLCASSITGTGGSYEQYFGPGTRLTVT.

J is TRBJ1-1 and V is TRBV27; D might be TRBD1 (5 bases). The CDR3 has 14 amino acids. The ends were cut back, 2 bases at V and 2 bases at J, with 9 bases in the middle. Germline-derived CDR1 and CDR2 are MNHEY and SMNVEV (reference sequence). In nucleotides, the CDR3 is TGTGCCAGCAGTTTAGAGGGACTTAACACTGAAGCTTTCTTT. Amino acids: CASSLEGLNTEAFF.

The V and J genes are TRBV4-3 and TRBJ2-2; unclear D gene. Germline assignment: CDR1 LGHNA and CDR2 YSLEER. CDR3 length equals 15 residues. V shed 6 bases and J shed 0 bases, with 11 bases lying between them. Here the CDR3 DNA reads TGCGCCAGCAGTTCCGGGCGTTCGAACACCGGGGAGCTGTTTTTT. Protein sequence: CASSSGRSNTGELFF.

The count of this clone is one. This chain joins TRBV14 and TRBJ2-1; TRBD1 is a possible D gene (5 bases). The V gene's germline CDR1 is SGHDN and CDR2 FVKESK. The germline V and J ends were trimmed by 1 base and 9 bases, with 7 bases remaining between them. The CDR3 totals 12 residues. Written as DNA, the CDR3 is TGTGCCAGCAGCCAAGCAGGGTTTGAGCAGTTCTTC. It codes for CASSQAGFEQFF.

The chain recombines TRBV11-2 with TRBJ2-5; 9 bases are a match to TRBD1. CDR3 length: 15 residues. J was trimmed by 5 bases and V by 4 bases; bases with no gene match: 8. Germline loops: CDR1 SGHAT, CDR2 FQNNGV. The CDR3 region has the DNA TGTGCCAGCAGCTATACAGGGGGCTCAGTGGAGACCCAGTACTTC. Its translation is CASSYTGGSVETQYF.